This section outlines one T cell receptor beta chain sequence together with its context. Its antigen is undetermined. Other nucleotide sequences from this sample produce the same CDR3. Trimming left V 5 bases short and J 3 bases short, with 5 bases between. Germline V CDR1 and CDR2: SGHAT, FQNNGV. This CDR3 is built from 11 residues. Using immunoSEQ multiplex PCR, the repertoire was profiled, and TCRdb retains in-frame clones only, with some absent. The table lists around 2,000,000 clones, roughly 91% of them singletons. This specimen comes from a study of shared clonotypes between healthy human individuals. Study-wide results and limits: The study's rarefaction showed incomplete sorted-subset sequencing despite large depth. A handful of donors held approximately 4.6% of naive CD4 clonotypes in common. The authors expected sequencing depth to affect clonotype sharing among donors.

CD45RO-negative, CCR7-positively selected cells formed the naive CD8 fraction, excluding terminally differentiated effector memory CD45RA+ cells. None of the donors, who were healthy HIV-negative adults, had recently had acute infections or vaccinations. The TCR was taken from a man aged 18 to 29 in good health. Some clones in this sample may be carry-over from other donors' samples. Material: naive CD8+ T cells from PBMCs. This chain uses TRBV11-2 with TRBJ2-7; the D is unclear. CDR3 amino acids: CASSPHYEQYF. The DNA for the CDR3 is TGTGCCAGCAGCCCCCACTACGAGCAGTACTTC.